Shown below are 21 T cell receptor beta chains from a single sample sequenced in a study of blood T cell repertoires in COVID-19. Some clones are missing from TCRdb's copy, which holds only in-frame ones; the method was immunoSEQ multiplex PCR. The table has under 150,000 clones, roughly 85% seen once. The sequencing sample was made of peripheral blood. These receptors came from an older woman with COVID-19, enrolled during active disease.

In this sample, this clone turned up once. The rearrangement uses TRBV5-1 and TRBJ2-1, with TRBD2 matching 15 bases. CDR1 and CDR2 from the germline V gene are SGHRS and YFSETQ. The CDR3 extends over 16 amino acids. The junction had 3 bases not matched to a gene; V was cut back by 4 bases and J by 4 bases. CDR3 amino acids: CASSRTSGGAYNEQFF. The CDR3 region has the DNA TGCGCCAGCAGCCGGACTAGCGGGGGGGCTTACAATGAGCAGTTCTTC.

CDR3 residues: CASRRDRGIVGELFF. The CDR3 nucleotides read TGTGCCAGCAGGAGGGACAGGGGGATCGTCGGGGAGCTGTTTTTT. The rearrangement joins TRBV27 to TRBJ2-2; the match to TRBD1 covers 11 bases. V was clipped by 6 bases and J by 7 bases; unmatched bases: 7. Germline lookup yields CDR1 MNHEY and CDR2 SMNVEV (reference sequence). The CDR3 extends over 15 amino acids.

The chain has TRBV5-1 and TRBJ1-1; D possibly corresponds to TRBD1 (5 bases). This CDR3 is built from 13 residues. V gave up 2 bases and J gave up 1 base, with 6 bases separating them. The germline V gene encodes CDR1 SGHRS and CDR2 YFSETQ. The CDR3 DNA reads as TGCGCCAGCAGCTTCCAGGGGAACACTGAAGCTTTCTTT. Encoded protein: CASSFQGNTEAFF.

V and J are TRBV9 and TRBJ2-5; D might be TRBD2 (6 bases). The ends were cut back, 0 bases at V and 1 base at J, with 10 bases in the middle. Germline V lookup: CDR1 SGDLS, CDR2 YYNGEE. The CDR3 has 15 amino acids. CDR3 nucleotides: TGTGCCAGCAGCGTAGCGCGGGGAGGCCAAGAGACCCAGTACTTC. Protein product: CASSVARGGQETQYF.

CDR3 coding DNA: TGCGCCAGCAAGGATGGCGGGGGCCTCTCTGGGGCCAACGTCCTGACTTTC. Translation: CASKDGGGLSGANVLTF. This sequence joins TRBV5-1 and TRBJ2-6; perhaps TRBD2 as D (7 bases). V gave up 6 bases and J gave up 0 bases, with 16 bases separating them. Germline V gives CDR1 SGHRS, CDR2 YFSETQ. The CDR3 length is 17 residues.

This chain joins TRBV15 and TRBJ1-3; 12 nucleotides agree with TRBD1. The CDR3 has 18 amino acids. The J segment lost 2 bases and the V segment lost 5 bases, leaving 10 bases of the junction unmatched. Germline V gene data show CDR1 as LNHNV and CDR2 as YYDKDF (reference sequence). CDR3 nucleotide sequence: TGTGCCACCAGCGGATCTACGGGGACAGGGGGCCCTGGAAACACCATATATTTT. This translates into CATSGSTGTGGPGNTIYF.

The CDR3 spells CASSLGGGTDSNQPQHF. The CDR3, as DNA: TGTGCCAGCAGCCTAGGAGGGGGAACAGATAGCAATCAGCCCCAGCATTTT. The chain recombines TRBV7-9 with TRBJ1-5, with a possible D match to TRBD1 (6 bases). V shed 5 bases and J shed 0 bases, with 17 bases lying between them. Germline CDR1 SEHNR, CDR2 FQNEAQ (reference sequence). The CDR3 is 17 residues long.

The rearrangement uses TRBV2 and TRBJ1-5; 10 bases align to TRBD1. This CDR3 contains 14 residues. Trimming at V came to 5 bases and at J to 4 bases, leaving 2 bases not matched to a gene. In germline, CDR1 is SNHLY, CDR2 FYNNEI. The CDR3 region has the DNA TGTGCCAGCAGTCGGGGACAGGGGAATCAGCCCCAGCATTTT. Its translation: CASSRGQGNQPQHF.

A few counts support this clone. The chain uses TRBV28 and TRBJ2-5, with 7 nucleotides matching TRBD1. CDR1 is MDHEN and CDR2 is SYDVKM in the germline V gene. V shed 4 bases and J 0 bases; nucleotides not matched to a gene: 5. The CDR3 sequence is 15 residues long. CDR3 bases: TGTGCCAGCAGTTCCGGGACAGAGAACCAAGAGACCCAGTACTTC. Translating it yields CASSSGTENQETQYF.

The CDR3 spells CASSVRHDTEAFF. The CDR3 DNA follows: TGCGCCAGCAGCGTAAGACATGACACTGAAGCTTTCTTT. V gene TRBV5-1 combines with J gene TRBJ1-1; D is unresolved. Germline-derived CDR1 and CDR2 are SGHRS and YFSETQ. Between the trimmed V and J ends, which lost 4 bases and 3 bases, there was a span of 10 bases. The CDR3 covers 13 residues.

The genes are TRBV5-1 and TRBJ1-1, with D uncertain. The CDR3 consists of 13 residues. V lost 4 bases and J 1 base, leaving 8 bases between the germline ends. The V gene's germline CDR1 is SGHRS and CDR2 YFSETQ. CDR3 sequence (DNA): TGCGCCAGCAGCACTGGAGCGAACACTGAAGCTTTCTTT. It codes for CASSTGANTEAFF.

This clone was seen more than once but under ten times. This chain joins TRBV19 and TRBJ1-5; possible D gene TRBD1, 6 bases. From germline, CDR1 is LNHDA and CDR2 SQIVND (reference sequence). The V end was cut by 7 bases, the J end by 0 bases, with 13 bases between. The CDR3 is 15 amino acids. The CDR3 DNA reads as TGTGCCAGTACCCACAGGGAATTTAGCAATCAGCCCCAGCATTTT. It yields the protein CASTHREFSNQPQHF.

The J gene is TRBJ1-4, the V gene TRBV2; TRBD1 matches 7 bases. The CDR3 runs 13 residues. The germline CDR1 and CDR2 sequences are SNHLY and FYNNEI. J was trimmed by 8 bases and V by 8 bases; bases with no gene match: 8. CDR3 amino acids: CASGDSLGEKLFF. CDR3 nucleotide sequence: TGTGCCAGCGGGGACAGCCTGGGGGAAAAACTGTTTTTT.

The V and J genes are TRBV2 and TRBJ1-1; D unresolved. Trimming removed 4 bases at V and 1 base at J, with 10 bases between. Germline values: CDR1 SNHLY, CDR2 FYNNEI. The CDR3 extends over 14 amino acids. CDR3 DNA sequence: TGTGCCAGCAGTGTAGACTACTCGAACACTGAAGCTTTCTTT. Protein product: CASSVDYSNTEAFF. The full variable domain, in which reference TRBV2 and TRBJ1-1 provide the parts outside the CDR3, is EPEVTQTPSHQVTQMGQEVILRCVPISNHLYFYWYRQILGQKVEFLVSFYNNEISEKSEIFDDQFSVERPDGSNFTLKIRSTKLEDSAMYFCASSVDYSNTEAFFGQGTRLTVV.

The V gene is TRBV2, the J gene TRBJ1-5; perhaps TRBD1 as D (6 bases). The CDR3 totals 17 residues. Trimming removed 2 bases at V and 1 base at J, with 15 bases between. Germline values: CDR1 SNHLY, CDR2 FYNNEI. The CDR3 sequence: CASSERGGALSNQPQHF. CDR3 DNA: TGTGCCAGCAGTGAAAGGGGGGGCGCGTTAAGCAATCAGCCCCAGCATTTT.

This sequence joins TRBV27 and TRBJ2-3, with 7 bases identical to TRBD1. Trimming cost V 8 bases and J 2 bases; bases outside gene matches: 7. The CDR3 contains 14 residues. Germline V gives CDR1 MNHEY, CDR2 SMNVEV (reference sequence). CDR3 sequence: CASRTGFYTDTQYF. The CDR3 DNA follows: TGTGCCAGCCGGACAGGATTCTACACAGATACGCAGTATTTT.

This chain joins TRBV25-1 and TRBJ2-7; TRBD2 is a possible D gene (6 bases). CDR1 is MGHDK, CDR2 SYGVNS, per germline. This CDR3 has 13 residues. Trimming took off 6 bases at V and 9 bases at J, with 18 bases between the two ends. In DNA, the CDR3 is TGTGCCAGCAGCCCCCTCGCGGGGTTGGGGCAGTACTTC. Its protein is CASSPLAGLGQYF.

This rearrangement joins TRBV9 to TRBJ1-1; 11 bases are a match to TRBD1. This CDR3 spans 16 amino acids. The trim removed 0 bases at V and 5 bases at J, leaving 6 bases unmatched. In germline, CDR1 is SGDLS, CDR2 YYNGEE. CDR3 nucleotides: TGTGCCAGCAGCGTAGGGACAGGGGGCCTTGGGACTGAAGCTTTCTTT. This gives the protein CASSVGTGGLGTEAFF.

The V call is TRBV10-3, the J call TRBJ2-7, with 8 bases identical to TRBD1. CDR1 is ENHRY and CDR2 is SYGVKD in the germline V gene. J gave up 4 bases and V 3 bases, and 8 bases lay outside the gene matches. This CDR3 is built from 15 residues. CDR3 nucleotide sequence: TGTGCCATCAGTGACCCGGAGACAGGGGTTTACGAGCAGTACTTC. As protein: CAISDPETGVYEQYF.

In nucleotides, the CDR3 is TGCGCCAGCAGCTCTTTGGACACGAACCCCTATGGCTACACCTTC. Its translation: CASSSLDTNPYGYTF. The genes are TRBV5-1 and TRBJ1-2, with D possibly matching TRBD1 (5 bases). V was shortened by 3 bases and J by 4 bases, with 16 bases between the two germline ends. This CDR3 is 15 amino acids long. From germline, CDR1 is SGHRS and CDR2 YFSETQ.

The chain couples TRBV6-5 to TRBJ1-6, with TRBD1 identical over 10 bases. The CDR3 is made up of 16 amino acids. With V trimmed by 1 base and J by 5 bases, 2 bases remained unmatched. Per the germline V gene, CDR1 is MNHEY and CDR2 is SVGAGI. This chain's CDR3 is CASSYFGTGDNSPLHF. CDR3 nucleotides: TGTGCCAGCAGTTACTTTGGGACAGGGGATAATTCACCCCTCCACTTT.